This T cell receptor beta chain comes out of a study of a mutant IDH1 vaccine in newly diagnosed glioma. Study background: Vaccine administration was initiated 4-6 weeks following radiotherapy alone, or with temozolomide cycles. Patients were pretreated with radiotherapy, temozolomide, or both, mostly both.

The time point here: week 47, end of study. In the vaccine, a single dose held 300 ug of the mutant IDH1 20-mer peptide, along with topical imiquimod. Tumors from donors were new WHO grade 3 or 4 IDH1-mutant astrocytomas with ATRX loss. TCRdb keeps only in-frame clones here, not all; method: immunoSEQ multiplex PCR. The sample consists of 30,000 to 35,000 clones, approximately 92% of them appearing once. In this sample, this clone turned up once. The antigen remains undetermined. The sample was PBMCs, taken from a glioma patient whose treatment included an IDH1 peptide vaccine. The clonotype originates from a woman between 40 and 50 years old with glioma.

CDR3 in amino acids: CASTQGLQETQYF. CDR3 DNA: TGTGCCAGCACCCAGGGCCTACAAGAGACCCAGTACTTC. The V call is TRBV6-1, the J call TRBJ2-5; tentative D call: TRBD1 (5 bases). Deletions cut 7 bases from V and 2 bases from J, with 11 bases between. There are 13 residues in the CDR3. Germline-derived CDR1 and CDR2 are MNHNS and SASEGT.